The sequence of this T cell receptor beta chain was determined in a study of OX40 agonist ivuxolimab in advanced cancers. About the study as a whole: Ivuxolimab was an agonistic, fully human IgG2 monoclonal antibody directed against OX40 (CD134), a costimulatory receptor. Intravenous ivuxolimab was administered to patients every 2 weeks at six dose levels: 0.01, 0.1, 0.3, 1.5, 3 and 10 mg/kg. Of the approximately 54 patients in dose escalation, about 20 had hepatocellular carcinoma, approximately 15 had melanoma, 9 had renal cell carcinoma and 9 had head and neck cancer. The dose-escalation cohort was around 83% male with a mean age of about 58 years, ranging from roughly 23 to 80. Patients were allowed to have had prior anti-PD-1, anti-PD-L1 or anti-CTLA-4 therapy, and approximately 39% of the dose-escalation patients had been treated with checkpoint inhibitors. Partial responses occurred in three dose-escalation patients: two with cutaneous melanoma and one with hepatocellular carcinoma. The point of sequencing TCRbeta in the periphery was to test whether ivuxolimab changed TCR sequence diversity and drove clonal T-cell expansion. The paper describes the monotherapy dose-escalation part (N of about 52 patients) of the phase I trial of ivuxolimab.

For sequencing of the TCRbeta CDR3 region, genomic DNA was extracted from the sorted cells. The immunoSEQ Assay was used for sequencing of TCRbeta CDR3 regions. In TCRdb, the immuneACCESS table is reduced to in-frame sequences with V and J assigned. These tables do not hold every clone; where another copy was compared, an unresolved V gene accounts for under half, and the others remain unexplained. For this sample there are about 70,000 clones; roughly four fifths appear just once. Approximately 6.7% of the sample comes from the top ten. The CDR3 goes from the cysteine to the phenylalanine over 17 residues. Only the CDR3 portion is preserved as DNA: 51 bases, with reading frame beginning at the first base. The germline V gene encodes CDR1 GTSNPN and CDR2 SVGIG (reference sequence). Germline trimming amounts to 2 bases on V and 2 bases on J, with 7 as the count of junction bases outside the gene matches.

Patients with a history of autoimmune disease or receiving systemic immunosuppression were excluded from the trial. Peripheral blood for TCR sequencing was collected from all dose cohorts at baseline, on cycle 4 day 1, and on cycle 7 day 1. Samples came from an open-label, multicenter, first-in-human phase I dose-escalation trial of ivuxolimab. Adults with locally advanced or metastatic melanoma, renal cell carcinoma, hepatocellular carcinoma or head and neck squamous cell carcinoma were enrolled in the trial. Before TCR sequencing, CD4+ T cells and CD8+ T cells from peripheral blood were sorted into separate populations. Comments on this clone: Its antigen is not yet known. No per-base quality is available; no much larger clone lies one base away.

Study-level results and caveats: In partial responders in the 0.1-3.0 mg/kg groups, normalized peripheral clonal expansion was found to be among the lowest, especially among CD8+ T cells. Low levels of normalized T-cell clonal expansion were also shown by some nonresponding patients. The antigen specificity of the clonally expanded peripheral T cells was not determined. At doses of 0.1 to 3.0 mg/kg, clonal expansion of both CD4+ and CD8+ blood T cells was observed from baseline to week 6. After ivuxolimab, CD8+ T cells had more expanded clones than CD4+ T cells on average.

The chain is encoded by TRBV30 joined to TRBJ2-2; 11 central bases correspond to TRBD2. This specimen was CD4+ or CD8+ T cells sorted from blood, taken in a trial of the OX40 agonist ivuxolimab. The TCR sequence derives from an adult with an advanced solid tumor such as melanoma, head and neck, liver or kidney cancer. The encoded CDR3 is CAWSWVAGGINTGELFF. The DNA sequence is TGTGCCTGGAGTTGGGTAGCGGGAGGGATTAACACCGGGGAGCTGTTTTTT.